Shown below are 15 T cell receptor beta chains from a single sample sequenced in a study of T cell responses to AZD1222 COVID-19 vaccine. The protocol was immunoSEQ multiplex PCR, while the TCRdb copy is restricted to in-frame clones and leaves out a portion. The sample consists of 95,000 to 150,000 clones, about 90% of them appearing once. The input for sequencing was peripheral blood, taken on day 0 of AZD1222 vaccination. These receptors were collected from an adult in good health.

The V call is TRBV23-1, the J call TRBJ2-7; 10 nucleotides align to TRBD2. TRBV23-1 is an ORF, with its function uncertain. V trimming: 9 bases; J trimming: 4 bases; junction bases outside the gene matches: 9. This CDR3 has 14 residues. CDR3 sequence: CASKGRGLAYEQYV. CDR3 nucleotides: TGCGCCAGTAAAGGCAGGGGACTAGCGTACGAGCAGTACGTC.

The chain couples TRBV11-2 to TRBJ1-2; D unresolved. V lost 5 bases to trimming and J lost 7 bases, with 8 bases between them. Germline CDR1 is SGHAT and CDR2 is FQNNGV. This CDR3 contains 11 residues. DNA of the CDR3: TGTGCCAGCAGCCCCCCAGGTGGCTACACCTTC. It encodes CASSPPGGYTF.

This clone was counted once. The chain joins TRBV4-2 to TRBJ2-7; 9 nucleotides line up with TRBD2. Germline trimming cut 1 base from V and 5 bases from J; bases unmatched to any gene: 6. Per the germline V gene, CDR1 is LGHNA and CDR2 is YNFKEQ. The CDR3 is 15 residues long. Written as DNA, the CDR3 is TGTGCCAGCAGCCAAGGAGTAGCGGGGGCCCACGAGCAGTACTTC. Translation gives CASSQGVAGAHEQYF.

The rearrangement uses TRBV6-6 and TRBJ2-1; possibly TRBD2 for D (6 bases). Germline-derived CDR1 and CDR2 are MNHNY and SVGAGI (reference sequence). Deletions cut 10 bases from V and 2 bases from J, with 12 bases between. The CDR3 totals 13 residues. CDR3 in amino acids: CATTAGPYNEQFF. As DNA, the CDR3 is TGTGCCACTACTGCGGGGCCCTACAATGAGCAGTTCTTC.

V usage is TRBV6-5 and J usage is TRBJ2-1, with D unclear. The CDR3 loop spans 13 amino acids. CDR1 is MNHEY and CDR2 is SVGAGI in the germline V gene. Deletions cut 2 bases from V and 10 bases from J, with 12 bases between. The CDR3 sequence: CASSYQQVGEQFF. CDR3 sequence (DNA): TGTGCCAGCAGTTACCAGCAAGTCGGGGAGCAGTTCTTC.

The chain has TRBV27 and TRBJ2-2; a possible D gene is TRBD1 (5 bases). The V gene's germline CDR1 is MNHEY and CDR2 SMNVEV (reference sequence). V lost 3 bases to trimming and J lost 4 bases, with 6 bases between them. The CDR3 is 13 residues long. The DNA for the CDR3 is TGTGCCAGCAGTTTTAGGGGCACCGGGGAGCTGTTTTTT. Translation: CASSFRGTGELFF.

This clone has only a few counts. This chain uses TRBV9 with TRBJ1-1; 7 bases agree with TRBD1. Germline V gives CDR1 SGDLS, CDR2 YYNGEE. V gave up 3 bases and J gave up 5 bases; unmatched junction bases: 10. The CDR3 loop spans 15 amino acids. CDR3 residues: CASSAGQATGTEAFF. The CDR3 nucleotides read TGTGCCAGCAGCGCAGGACAGGCCACGGGGACTGAAGCTTTCTTT. Full variable domain (rest looked up from reference TRBV9 and TRBJ1-1): DSGVTQTPKHLITATGQRVTLRCSPRSGDLSVYWYQQSLDQGLQFLIQYYNGEERAKGNILERFSAQQFPDLHSELNLSSLELGDSALYFCASSAGQATGTEAFFGQGTRLTVV.

The chain joins TRBV6-2 or TRBV6-3 to TRBJ1-5; D not resolved. This CDR3 is 13 amino acids long. Germline-derived CDR1 and CDR2 are MNHEY and SVGEGT. V lost 5 bases, J lost 3 bases, and 8 bases lay in between. In DNA form, the CDR3 reads TGTGCCAGCAGTCGACACTTCAATCAGCCCCAGCATTTT. Its translation is CASSRHFNQPQHF.

The chain couples TRBV19 to TRBJ1-2, with D uncertain. The CDR3 is 13 amino acids. The germline gives CDR1 LNHDA, CDR2 SQIVND (reference sequence). V shed 7 bases and J shed 8 bases, with 17 bases lying between them. The CDR3 DNA follows: TGTGCCAGTACAGCAGGTCTTCCATGGGGCTACACCTTC. This encodes CASTAGLPWGYTF.

The chain is built from TRBV2 and TRBJ2-5, with 12 nucleotides matching TRBD1. The ends lost 4 bases at V and 5 bases at J; junction bases unmatched: 8. The CDR3 length is 16 residues. CDR1 and CDR2 from the germline V gene are SNHLY and FYNNEI. The DNA for the CDR3 is TGTGCCAGCAGTGGAAGGGGACAGGGGGCGACGGAGACCCAGTACTTC. Translated, it gives CASSGRGQGATETQYF.

This clone was observed a single time. This sequence joins TRBV19 and TRBJ1-1; D remains unclear. CDR3 length: 16 amino acids. V lost 6 bases, J lost 0 bases, and 17 bases lay in between. Germline CDR1 and CDR2: LNHDA and SQIVND (reference sequence). The CDR3 reads CASRPNDGTLNTEAFF. In DNA form, the CDR3 reads TGTGCCAGTAGGCCTAATGATGGTACACTGAACACTGAAGCTTTCTTT.

This clone was detected only once. This chain connects TRBV5-6 to TRBJ2-5, with D maybe TRBD2 (6 bases). Between the trimmed V and J ends, which lost 4 bases and 1 base, there was a span of 11 bases. This CDR3 is 14 amino acids long. The V gene's germline CDR1 is SGHDT and CDR2 YYEEEE. The DNA of the CDR3 is TGTGCCAGCAGCACAACGGGGGTCCAAGAGACCCAGTACTTC. This encodes CASSTTGVQETQYF.

The CDR3, as DNA: TGCGCCAGCAGCTTCGGGACTAGCGGGAGAGATACGCAGTATTTT. As protein: CASSFGTSGRDTQYF. The chain employs TRBV5-1 and TRBJ2-3; 14 bases line up with TRBD2. The CDR3 totals 15 residues. The trim removed 2 bases at V and 5 bases at J, leaving 1 base unmatched. Germline V gene lookup returns CDR1 SGHRS and CDR2 YFSETQ.

The rearrangement uses TRBV15 and TRBJ2-1; D gene unclear. This CDR3 comprises 15 residues. V was clipped by 0 bases and J by 0 bases, with 6 bases between them. Germline assignment: CDR1 LNHNV and CDR2 YYDKDF (reference sequence). In DNA form, the CDR3 reads TGTGCCACCAGCAGAGACCCGGTCTCCTACAATGAGCAGTTCTTC. As protein: CATSRDPVSYNEQFF.

V and J are TRBV24-1 and TRBJ1-2; D gene uncertain. Germline V gives CDR1 KGHDR, CDR2 SFDVKD. V was shortened by 0 bases and J by 5 bases, with 9 bases between the two germline ends. The CDR3 consists of 14 residues. The CDR3 nucleotides read TGTGCCACCAGTGATTTGTTTGGAGGGTATGGCTACACCTTC. This encodes CATSDLFGGYGYTF.